The 25 T cell receptor beta chains below all came from one sample that was sequenced in a study of preoperative IRX-2 immunotherapy in early breast cancer. Described treatment: preoperative locoregional IRX-2 cytokine immunotherapy. Generated by immunoSEQ multiplex PCR, the TCRdb table keeps only in-frame clones and is missing some. The sample includes approximately 26,000 clones, approximately 77% of them seen just once. The sample was lymph node tissue, taken after IRX-2 immunotherapy. These receptor sequences come from a human donor with breast cancer.

The rearrangement uses TRBV29-1 and TRBJ2-3; D is possibly TRBD1 or TRBD2 (5 bases each). This CDR3 is 15 amino acids long. CDR1 is SQVTM, CDR2 ANQGSEA, per germline. With 6 bases removed from V and 4 bases from J, the gap between germline ends came to 20 bases. The CDR3 protein is CSVRRVGDRADTQYF. CDR3 nucleotide sequence: TGCAGCGTACGTCGAGTGGGGGACCGCGCAGATACGCAGTATTTT.

The chain links TRBV6-8 to TRBJ2-7, with D possibly TRBD2 on 5 matching bases. Per the germline V gene, CDR1 is MNHGY and CDR2 is SAAAGT. CDR3 size: 14 residues. Trimming removed 6 bases from V and 4 bases from J, with 16 bases in between. DNA for the CDR3: TGTGCCAGCAGCCCTTCCCGGAGGCGGTACGAGCAGTACTTC. The encoded protein is CASSPSRRRYEQYF.

This chain joins TRBV28 and TRBJ2-1, with TRBD1 as a possible D gene (5 bases). Germline V CDR1 and CDR2: MDHEN, SYDVKM. Trimming removed 6 bases from V and 6 bases from J, with 18 bases in between. This CDR3 comprises 15 residues. In nucleotides, the CDR3 is TGTGCCAGCAGAATCAGGGCGATAGTTACCAATGAGCAGTTCTTC. This translates into CASRIRAIVTNEQFF.

The chain recombines TRBV10-2 with TRBJ2-7; 9 positions agree with TRBD1. The CDR3 spans 13 residues. Trimming cost V 8 bases and J 3 bases; bases outside gene matches: 5. Per the germline V gene, CDR1 is WSHSY and CDR2 is SAAADI. CDR3: CASYRTGVYEQYF. In nucleotides, the CDR3 is TGCGCCAGCTATAGGACAGGGGTCTACGAGCAGTACTTC.

This clone has a single count. V usage is TRBV5-1 and J usage is TRBJ2-1, with 10 nucleotides matching TRBD2. The J segment lost 0 bases and the V segment lost 5 bases, leaving 8 bases of the junction unmatched. The CDR3 sequence is 17 residues long. Germline CDR1 reads SGHRS; CDR2 reads YFSETQ. The DNA of the CDR3 is TGCGCCAGCAGTCCGACTAGCGGGTCTAGCTCCTACAATGAGCAGTTCTTC. The encoded protein is CASSPTSGSSSYNEQFF. Full variable domain (outside the CDR3, taken from reference TRBV5-1 and TRBJ2-1): KAGVTQTPRYLIKTRGQQVTLSCSPISGHRSVSWYQQTPGQGLQFLFEYFSETQRNKGNFPGRFSGRQFSNSRSEMNVSTLELGDSALYLCASSPTSGSSSYNEQFFGPGTRLTVL.

The table lists this clone with a few counts. The chain links TRBV11-3 to TRBJ1-2, with 9 nucleotides matching TRBD1. CDR1 is SGHNT and CDR2 is YENEEA in the germline V gene. The CDR3 consists of 16 residues. The J segment lost 4 bases and the V segment lost 2 bases, leaving 8 bases of the junction unmatched. The CDR3 spells CASSLSLTGGSYGYTF. For the CDR3, the DNA is TGTGCCAGCAGCTTATCTTTGACAGGGGGTTCCTATGGCTACACCTTC.

This chain connects TRBV28 to TRBJ1-5, with 7 bases fitting TRBD1. Germline lookup yields CDR1 MDHEN and CDR2 SYDVKM. The ends lost 6 bases at V and 5 bases at J; junction bases unmatched: 7. The CDR3 length is 14 residues. The CDR3 coding sequence is TGTGCCAGCAGACCGACAGGGAATTATCAGCCCCAGCATTTT. Amino acid sequence: CASRPTGNYQPQHF.

The genes are TRBV11-3 and TRBJ2-7; TRBD1 might be the D (5 bases). The CDR3 has 14 residues. Germline V lookup: CDR1 SGHNT, CDR2 YENEEA. Trimming removed 5 bases from V and 1 base from J, with 12 bases in between. CDR3 nucleotides: TGTGCCAGCAGCCTCCGGCAGGGATCCTACGAGCAGTACTTC. Its translation: CASSLRQGSYEQYF.

This clone has a handful of counts. The rearrangement joins TRBV19 to TRBJ2-1; D unresolved. CDR3 length: 14 amino acids. Trimming shortened V by 4 bases and J by 0 bases, and 7 bases separated the two germline ends. Germline V gene sequence: CDR1 LNHDA, CDR2 SQIVND (reference sequence). The CDR3 protein is CASSRGSSYNEQFF. The CDR3, as DNA: TGTGCCAGTAGTAGGGGTAGCTCCTACAATGAGCAGTTCTTC.

This chain joins TRBV6-8 and TRBJ2-1; TRBD1 might be the D (6 bases). Per the germline V gene, CDR1 is MNHGY and CDR2 is SAAAGT. V was shortened by 4 bases and J by 0 bases, with 13 bases between the two germline ends. The CDR3 is made up of 16 amino acids. CDR3 residues: CASSSSTGYSYNEQFF. CDR3 DNA: TGTGCCAGCAGTTCCTCTACAGGGTACTCCTACAATGAGCAGTTCTTC.

The chain is built from TRBV6-8 and TRBJ1-5, with 7 bases lining up with TRBD1. Per germline, CDR1 MNHGY and CDR2 SAAAGT. This CDR3 is built from 13 residues. V lost 6 bases, J lost 4 bases, and 3 bases stayed unmatched. CDR3 sequence reads: CASRTGQNQPQHF. The CDR3 DNA reads TGTGCCAGCAGGACGGGACAGAATCAGCCCCAGCATTTT.

The chain combines TRBV11-3 with TRBJ1-3; 9 nucleotides match TRBD1. V was clipped by 5 bases and J by 6 bases; unmatched bases: 8. This CDR3 has 15 residues. The germline CDR1 and CDR2 sequences are SGHNT and YENEEA. The CDR3 region has the DNA TGTGCCAGCAGCATGGGACAGGGAAAGGAAAACACCATATATTTT. It encodes CASSMGQGKENTIYF.

This sequence joins TRBV11-3 and TRBJ2-1; possibly TRBD2 for D (6 bases). Between the trimmed V and J ends, which lost 1 base and 6 bases, there was a span of 16 bases. From germline, CDR1 is SGHNT and CDR2 YENEEA. The CDR3 is 16 amino acids. Here the CDR3 reads CASSLGGWERVNEQFF. As DNA, the CDR3 is TGTGCCAGCAGCTTAGGAGGGTGGGAGCGGGTCAATGAGCAGTTCTTC.

V usage is TRBV11-3 and J usage is TRBJ2-1, with D unclear. Germline CDR1 is SGHNT and CDR2 is YENEEA. The V end lost 4 bases, the J end lost 6 bases, and 13 bases lay between the germline ends. The CDR3 length is 14 residues. In DNA form, the CDR3 reads TGTGCCAGCAGCTCATCCTGGACGAGCAATGAGCAGTTCTTC. Encoded protein: CASSSSWTSNEQFF.

The chain joins TRBV7-1 to TRBJ1-1; D is uncertain. TRBV7-1 is an open reading frame, and its role is uncertain. The germline V and J ends were trimmed by 4 bases and 2 bases, with 8 bases remaining between them. The CDR3 is made up of 13 amino acids. Here the CDR3 reads CASSLSRNTEAFF. In DNA, the CDR3 is TGTGCCAGCAGCTTATCTAGAAACACTGAAGCTTTCTTT.

The chain employs TRBV11-3 and TRBJ2-7, with D possibly being TRBD2 (5 bases). V lost 4 bases and J lost 0, with 10 bases in between. The CDR3 extends over 14 amino acids. Germline V gene data show CDR1 as SGHNT and CDR2 as YENEEA. The CDR3 region has the DNA TGTGCCAGCAGCTGGACTGGTAGCTCCTACGAGCAGTACTTC. Amino acids: CASSWTGSSYEQYF.

In this sample, this clone turned up once. This chain connects TRBV1 to TRBJ2-2; TRBD1, as called in the table, went unchecked against the DNA. TRBV1 is designated a pseudogene. The CDR3 covers 17 residues. CDR3 residues: CASSQVPRAGEGGELFF. DNA for the CDR3: TGCGCCAGCAGCCAAGTACCTAGGGCAGGGGAAGGCGGGGAGCTGTTTTTT.

The chain combines TRBV18 with TRBJ2-5; D is unclear. The germline CDR1 and CDR2 sequences are KGHSH and LQKENI. The V end lost 2 bases, the J end lost 3 bases, and 13 bases lay between the germline ends. This CDR3 comprises 15 residues. As DNA, the CDR3 is TGTGCCAGCTCACCATGGTTAACAGATAAAGAGACCCAGTACTTC. Amino acid sequence: CASSPWLTDKETQYF.

The rearrangement joins TRBV18 to TRBJ2-7; TRBD1 agrees at 9 bases. J was trimmed by 9 bases and V by 0 bases; bases with no gene match: 6. The CDR3 loop spans 14 amino acids. CDR1 is KGHSH and CDR2 is LQKENI in the germline V gene. CDR3 loop: CASSPPGQGSLQYF. Here the CDR3 DNA reads TGTGCCAGCTCACCACCGGGACAGGGTAGTTTGCAGTACTTC.

V and J are TRBV11-1 and TRBJ2-1; D is possibly TRBD1 (5 bases). The ends were cut back, 2 bases at V and 4 bases at J, with 12 bases in the middle. This CDR3 region has 15 residues. Germline assignment: CDR1 SGHAT and CDR2 FQDESV (reference sequence). The CDR3 loop reads CASSLHGARYNEQFF. CDR3 bases: TGTGCCAGCAGCTTACATGGGGCGAGGTACAATGAGCAGTTCTTC.

The chain joins TRBV5-1 to TRBJ2-2, with 8 positions matching TRBD1. J was trimmed by 5 bases and V by 7 bases; bases with no gene match: 19. Germline CDR1 SGHRS, CDR2 YFSETQ. CDR3 length: 18 amino acids. DNA for the CDR3: TGCGCCAGCCGCCCTGCTGTGCTGACAGGGGCGGGAACCGGGGAGCTGTTTTTT. Translation: CASRPAVLTGAGTGELFF.

This clone showed up just once. This rearrangement joins TRBV6-8 to TRBJ2-3, with 8 bases matching TRBD2. This CDR3 comprises 14 residues. Germline values: CDR1 MNHGY, CDR2 SAAAGT. The V segment lost 6 bases and the J segment 5 bases; nucleotides outside the gene matches: 7. The CDR3 protein is CASRSSGSGDTQYF. The CDR3 DNA sequence: TGTGCCAGCAGGTCGAGCGGGAGTGGAGATACGCAGTATTTT.

The genes are TRBV6-8 and TRBJ2-3; D is uncertain. This CDR3 spans 15 amino acids. Looked up from germline, CDR1 is MNHGY and CDR2 is SAAAGT. V gave up 2 bases and J gave up 4 bases, with 13 bases separating them. The CDR3 region has the DNA TGTGCCAGCAGTTACAGTTTGGGGTCAGCAGATACGCAGTATTTT. Its translation is CASSYSLGSADTQYF.

The chain combines TRBV5-1 with TRBJ2-7, with D maybe TRBD2 (7 bases). Deletions cut 6 bases from V and 7 bases from J, with 20 bases between. CDR1 and CDR2 (germline): SGHRS, YFSETQ. The CDR3 extends over 14 amino acids. The CDR3, as DNA: TGCGCCAGCAACTTTTCCGGGGGGCAAGAAGAGCAGTACTTC. Translating gives CASNFSGGQEEQYF.

The chain has TRBV5-1 and TRBJ1-1; possibly TRBD1 for D (6 bases). Trimming shortened V by 2 bases and J by 1 base, and 12 bases separated the two germline ends. The CDR3 runs to 15 residues. Germline-derived CDR1 and CDR2 are SGHRS and YFSETQ. CDR3 nucleotide sequence: TGCGCCAGCAGCTTACTGACAGGAAAGAACACTGAAGCTTTCTTT. Its translation is CASSLLTGKNTEAFF. The full variable domain, completed using reference TRBV5-1 and TRBJ1-1, is KAGVTQTPRYLIKTRGQQVTLSCSPISGHRSVSWYQQTPGQGLQFLFEYFSETQRNKGNFPGRFSGRQFSNSRSEMNVSTLELGDSALYLCASSLLTGKNTEAFFGQGTRLTVV.